This T cell receptor (beta chain) appears in the sequencing data of a study of regulatory T cells in long-lasting Graves disease. Study-level points and caveats: The work looked only at peripheral blood and did not look at thyroid tissue. Preferential use of TRBV28, TRBJ1-2 and TRBJ2-5 was seen in persistent disease.

About this clonotype: Its antigen is unknown.

The germline gives CDR1 DFQATT, CDR2 SNEGSKA (reference sequence). The CDR3 covers 16 residues. Unmatched junction bases numbered 7, after V lost 3 bases and J lost 2 bases. Arm-PCR of CDR3 regions and iRepertoire HTBI primers were used to build TCR beta libraries. TCRdb called the multiplex PCR reads again in MiXCR, with one record for every CDR3 protein. The table records a few hundred thousand distinct CDR3 sequences, over 15% of them present only once. Time point given: newly diagnosed GD, antithyroid drugs for less than 3 months. PBMC-derived RNA was used for the TCR library. These data were also reused for a study on T cells in Graves' hyperthyroidism and ophthalmopathy. In that study: In making diagnoses, clinical symptoms, serum thyroxine and TRAb, thyroid ultrasound and orbital computed tomography were all used.

The input for sequencing was peripheral blood mononuclear cells (PBMCs), taken at new diagnosis, from a patient treated with antithyroid drugs. The chain carries TRBV20-1 and TRBJ1-2; 12 bases agree with TRBD1. This TCR was sampled from a man aged 35 to 55 with Graves disease. CDR3 sequence: CSASGTGGAGNYGYTF. CDR3 nucleotide sequence: TGCAGTGCTAGCGGGACAGGGGGCGCGGGGAACTATGGCTACACCTTC.